Here is one TCR beta chain with its context. This sample is drawn from a study of blood T cell repertoires in COVID-19. Study background: Sites across the United States, Italy and Spain contributed samples from acute and convalescent COVID-19. T cells, B-cell-depleted T cells, or PBMCs supplied cDNA or gDNA.

As originally analysed: Amplified reference gene primers provided the basis for estimating nucleated cell counts. Method: immunoSEQ multiplex PCR; TCRdb's copy keeps in-frame clones and lacks some. V, J and clone size derive from that table, while D and trimming were established from the DNA sequence. The sample records around 12,000 clones, about 80% being singletons. The ends were cut back, 1 base at V and 2 bases at J, with 14 bases in the middle. CDR3 size: 16 residues. CDR1 MGHRA and CDR2 YSYEKL come from the germline V gene. V usage is TRBV4-1 and J usage is TRBJ1-1; weak D call: TRBD1 (5 bases). The sequence was collected from a man older than 75 with acute or convalescent COVID-19. Sequencing was carried out using peripheral blood. DNA for the CDR3: TGCGCCAGCAGCCAAGGGGGCGGCCACCTAAACACTGAAGCTTTCTTT. Protein sequence: CASSQGGGHLNTEAFF.